The 11 T cell receptor beta chains listed next were all sequenced from one sample in a study of blood T cells in healthy people across ages. PCR was performed a second time for about 7 to 11 cycles using a sample-barcoded 5' primer and a J-beta primer mix. MiXCR was run by TCRdb on the 5' RACE reads, yielding one entry per CDR3 protein. The table shows about 1.8 million distinct CDR3 sequences, with roughly 52% occurring only once. Sequencing used blood. The receptors here all came from a middle-aged woman in good health.

A few counts support this clonotype. The chain employs TRBV7-2 and TRBJ2-3; a weak D match, TRBD2 (7 bases). This CDR3 has 17 residues. The germline gives CDR1 SGHTA, CDR2 FQGNSA. Trimming took 0 bases from V and 1 from J, leaving 14 bases between them. The CDR3 nucleotides read TGTGCCAGCAGCTTAGCGCGGCGGGGGCACGGCACAGATACGCAGTATTTT. Its translation is CASSLARRGHGTDTQYF.

This clonotype has more than one count but fewer than ten. The chain joins TRBV20-1 to TRBJ1-4; TRBD1 might be the D (6 bases). The CDR3 has 15 amino acids. V was trimmed by 3 bases and J by 1 base, leaving 12 bases between them. Germline-derived CDR1 and CDR2 are DFQATT and SNEGSKA (reference sequence). For the CDR3, the DNA is TGCAGTGCTAGGGGGCACAGGGTAACTAATGAAAAACTGTTTTTT. It encodes CSARGHRVTNEKLFF.

This clonotype was found a few times. The chain recombines TRBV7-2 with TRBJ2-3; 10 bases line up with TRBD2. V shed 6 bases, J shed 6 bases, and the junction held 6 bases outside the gene matches. This CDR3 has 14 amino acids. Germline V lookup: CDR1 SGHTA, CDR2 FQGNSA. In DNA form, the CDR3 reads TGTGCCAGCAGTGTAGCGGGGGGCGGCGATACGCAGTATTTT. Protein sequence: CASSVAGGGDTQYF.

The chain uses TRBV6-2 or TRBV6-3 and TRBJ2-1; D is undetermined. CDR3 length: 11 amino acids. The germline gives CDR1 MNHEY, CDR2 SVGEGT. Between the trimmed V and J ends, which lost 7 bases and 9 bases, there was a span of 10 bases. In nucleotides, the CDR3 is TGTGCCAGCACCGACGGAGTTGAGCAGTTCTTC. Amino acid sequence: CASTDGVEQFF.

The rearrangement joins TRBV12-3 or TRBV12-4 to TRBJ2-1, with D possibly TRBD2 on 5 matching bases. CDR3 length: 12 residues. V lost 7 bases and J 7 bases, leaving 11 bases between the germline ends. CDR3 in amino acids: CASNHTRNEQFF. The CDR3 DNA follows: TGTGCCAGCAACCATACTAGGAATGAGCAGTTCTTC.

This clonotype showed up just a few times. The chain is built from TRBV27 and TRBJ2-7; D unclear. The closer fit of TRBJ2-5 to the DNA end suggests the J call may be wrong. The CDR3 length is 14 residues. CDR1 is MNHEY and CDR2 is SMNVEV in the germline V gene (reference sequence). The CDR3 DNA reads as TGTGCCAGCAGTACAAGGACCAGAAAAGAGACCCAGTACTTC. Amino acids: CASSTRTRKETQYF.

This clonotype was detected ten times or more. The chain recombines TRBV10-3 with TRBJ2-7; D gene uncertain. Germline CDR1 reads ENHRY; CDR2 reads SYGVKD. Trimming cost V 0 bases and J 2 bases, with 5 bases left between them. The CDR3 is 13 residues long. The CDR3 spells CAISESVTYEQYF. In nucleotides, the CDR3 is TGTGCCATCAGTGAGTCAGTCACCTACGAGCAGTACTTC.

The chain recombines TRBV24-1 with TRBJ1-2; 8 nucleotides line up with TRBD1. Trimming took 4 bases from V and 8 from J; bases not matched to a gene: 11. Germline assignment: CDR1 KGHDR and CDR2 SFDVKD. This CDR3 contains 15 residues. DNA for the CDR3: TGTGCCACCAGTGACGGACTAACAGGGGGATTGGGCTACACCTTC. It yields the protein CATSDGLTGGLGYTF.

This sequence joins TRBV9 and TRBJ1-5; D ambiguous. Germline V lookup: CDR1 SGDLS, CDR2 YYNGEE. This CDR3 contains 14 residues. Trimming cost V 0 bases and J 3 bases, with 7 bases left between them. The CDR3 DNA is TGTGCCAGCAGCGTAGTAGACATCAATCAGCCCCAGCATTTT. It specifies CASSVVDINQPQHF.

This rearrangement joins TRBV6-2 or TRBV6-3 to TRBJ1-2; 7 bases map to TRBD1. Per the germline V gene, CDR1 is MNHEY and CDR2 is SVGEGT. Trimming removed 7 bases from V and 4 bases from J; junction bases left unmatched: 12. The CDR3 totals 15 residues. CDR3 sequence: CASIRHTSGGYGYTF. The CDR3 DNA follows: TGTGCCAGCATCCGACATACCTCAGGGGGCTATGGCTACACCTTC.

This sequence joins TRBV7-3 and TRBJ2-2; D gene ambiguous. Germline CDR1 and CDR2: SGHTA and FQGTGA. Trimming stripped 0 bases from V and 6 bases from J, with 5 bases between. The CDR3 runs to 13 residues. CDR3 in DNA: TGTGCCAGCAGCTTAACAGGGCCCGGGGAGCTGTTTTTT. It codes for CASSLTGPGELFF.